The subject of this entry is one TCR beta chain. This clonotype was recorded a few times. The antigen this receptor binds is unknown. Within one base of it there is no much larger clone, and no base qualities were kept. Hyperthyroidism patients were newly diagnosed, had a disease duration of under 2 months, and were aged 18 to 65 years. Patients with uncontrolled infections, other autoimmune diseases, pregnancy or lactation were excluded. Clinical symptoms, serum thyroxine and TRAb, thyroid ultrasound, and orbital computed tomography formed the basis for the diagnoses. Blood from progressor patients was collected at the time of first diagnosis with hyperthyroidism, before any ophthalmopathy symptoms had appeared. PBMCs were separated from roughly 9.3 ml of fresh peripheral blood using Ficoll-Paque density gradient centrifugation. Progressor patients were defined as those initially diagnosed with Graves' hyperthyroidism in whom ophthalmopathy developed during follow-up. Trizol reagent was used to extract total RNA, and RNA quality was then checked on an Agilent 2100 Bioanalyzer.

This entry comes from a study of T cells in Graves' hyperthyroidism and ophthalmopathy (dated 2019 in TCRdb). Regarding the study in general: Peripheral blood was collected at initial diagnosis, before any treatment. Whether ophthalmopathy could be predicted prospectively was tested in an independent validation cohort made up of some 20 hyperthyroidism patients plus 17 patients who later progressed to ophthalmopathy. In roughly six Graves' hyperthyroidism patients, the study also compared T-cell repertoires from thyroid tissue with T-cell repertoires from blood. The 100 discovery patients were divided at random into training and test sets in a 7:3 ratio. After blood sampling, hyperthyroidism patients were treated with methimazole at a starting dose of 30 mg daily, and ophthalmopathy patients were treated with high-dose intravenous methylprednisolone. The paper reports TCR Vbeta CDR3 sequencing of about 140 peripheral blood samples: some 41 ophthalmopathy, around 80 hyperthyroidism and approximately 17 progressor patients. A discovery cohort of around 100 patients, 43 with Graves' ophthalmopathy and 55 to 60 with stable Graves' hyperthyroidism, was used to find distinguishing TCR V-J signatures. Beyond this particular receptor, the publication reports: No statistical method was used to fix the sample size in advance, and group allocation was not hidden from the investigators. Blood samples also contained most of the expanded thyroid clonotypes (frequency above 0.001), which suggests that blood repertoires may reflect thyroid immune responses. In cross-validation, a model built on a 13 V-J signature told ophthalmopathy apart from stable hyperthyroidism with 85% to 90% sensitivity and approximately 84% specificity, and in testing the same model reached 80%/75%. During validation, the model predicted progression to ophthalmopathy a median of roughly 7.1 months ahead of onset, with around 71% sensitivity and 72.22% specificity.

The V and J ends are trimmed by 3 bases and 4 bases, leaving 12 bases between them. Spanning cysteine to phenylalanine, the CDR3 consists of 15 amino acids. The DNA shown is the 45-base CDR3, in frame from base 1. The germline V gene (reference sequence) yields LGHDT for CDR1 and YNNKEL for CDR2. Amplification of TCR beta CDR3 regions was carried out from RNA transcripts. The TCR CDR3 was subjected to a first round of RT-PCR using the HTBI primer set and the Qiagen OneStep RT-PCR kit. The libraries were constructed in a second round of multiplex PCR and then size-selected and purified. The libraries were sequenced on an Illumina HiSeq2000 using paired-end 100 bp reads. The paper's processing steps were these. SOAPnuke was used to process the raw data, throwing out any read that contained adapters or uncalled bases, had a mean Phred below 15, or lacked an exact constant-primer or identifier match. High-quality paired reads were merged using COPE v1.2.5, and each unique nucleotide sequence was defined as a clonotype. Clonotypes were aligned to IMGT TRBV, TRBD and TRBJ reference segments using MiTCR v1.1. The analysis included only V-J combinations with a frequency above 0.0001, which together covered 99% to 99.2% of the repertoires. The TCS score was defined as F50 (clonal expansion) divided by E x V (chaos), with BLOSUM62-based TCRdist calculated between CDR3 peptides within each V-J. Welch's t-statistics and random forest reduced roughly 500 V-J features to some 14, which were used in a naive Bayes classifier (R e1071). Through fastp at Q25 and MiXCR, TCRdb rebuilt clones from the public reads, retaining in-frame beta chains. When rows share a CDR3 protein, they turn into one entry using the most common DNA and genes. TCRdb assigned the V and J calls; the authors' analysis was not used. The sample table contains around 700,000 distinct CDR3 sequences; only one count was recorded for 15% to 20% of them. The ten top clones hold 15% to 20% of the sample.

The source is a woman between 50 and 59 years old with Graves' hyperthyroidism that later progressed to Graves' ophthalmopathy. The chain links TRBV3-1 with TRBJ1-4; a confident D gene designation cannot be given. Sequencing was performed on blood. The nucleotide sequence reads as follows: TGTGCCAGCAGCCAGCGACGGATGAATAATGAAAAACTGTTTTTT. Its translation is CASSQRRMNNEKLFF.